This T cell receptor (beta chain) was obtained from a study of vaccination effects on CD4 cells after COVID-19. TCRdb's copy holds only in-frame clones and misses some; the assay was immunoSEQ multiplex PCR. The data contain about 24,000 clones, roughly 76% of them singletons. This clone has only one observation. Antigen unknown. Viral peptide pool expansion of antigen-specific CD4+ T cells preceded sequencing in the ViraFEST assay. The culture ran for approximately nine days before CD4+ T cells were isolated. The person acquired a PCR-confirmed SARS-CoV-2 infection between March and December 2020. Each culture had half its medium swapped for IL-2 medium on days 3 and 7. Whole-study results and caveats: Few convalescent patients and no early post-infection timepoints were included in the study. New vaccine-induced clones dominated convalescents' post-vaccine spike-reactive clones.

V was cut by 3 bases and J by 3 bases, with 15 bases left in between. The germline gives CDR1 SGDLS, CDR2 YYNGEE. The CDR3 sequence is 15 residues long. The chain uses TRBV9 and TRBJ1-1; D gene unclear. Specimen: CD4+ T cells from PBMCs cultured with SARS-CoV-2 spike peptides, collected before COVID-19 vaccination. The TCR was taken from a human donor who had a prior SARS-CoV-2 infection. DNA for the CDR3: TGTGCCAGCAGCGAAGACGGAGGGTCGGACACTGAAGCTTTCTTT. This sequence encodes CASSEDGGSDTEAFF.